This TCR beta chain appears in the sequencing data of a study of cytomegalovirus exposure and HLA in healthy donors. This clone has more than one count but fewer than ten. Antigen: not known. Findings of the study overall: HLA restriction was apparent for most CMV-associated TCR beta chains in a later analysis.

Germline V gene sequence: CDR1 MGHRA, CDR2 YSYEKL. CDR3 length: 14 amino acids. V was cut by 4 bases and J by 4 bases, with 11 bases left in between. Use of 60 Vbeta and 13 Jbeta primers characterized the PCR. Clones were read by immunoSEQ multiplex PCR, and TCRdb kept only the in-frame ones, dropping some. The repertoire includes some 130,000 clones, roughly two thirds of them detected once, and around 1.6% sits in the top ten. This sequence joins TRBV4-1 and TRBJ2-1; D remains unclear. Material: PBMCs. This TCR was sampled from a man aged 25 to 40 in good health and CMV-seropositive. CDR3 DNA sequence: TGCGCCAGCAGCCGACAATCGTCTTACAATGAGCAGTTCTTC. It is translated as CASSRQSSYNEQFF.